This TCR beta chain came from a study of a mutant IDH1 vaccine in newly diagnosed glioma. Study overall: Pretreatment consisted of radiotherapy, temozolomide, or both, with most receiving both.

TCRdb's table, derived via immunoSEQ multiplex PCR, lists solely in-frame clones and lacks some. Of fewer than 150,000 clones listed, 90% are singletons. Comment on this clone: Its antigen is not known.

CDR1 is SNHLY, CDR2 FYNNEI, per germline. CDR3 length: 13 residues. V shed 5 bases and J 2 bases; nucleotides not matched to a gene: 3. Time point in this sample: week 11, during vaccination. Vaccination comprised doses that each held 300 ug of mutant IDH1 20-mer peptide, plus topical imiquimod. The TCR originated in a woman in her forties or fifties with glioma. The sample was PBMCs, taken from a glioma patient whose treatment included an IDH1 peptide vaccine. The chain uses TRBV2 and TRBJ2-7; 7 bases line up with TRBD1. The CDR3 here is CASSWTGAYEQYF. CDR3 bases: TGTGCCAGCAGTTGGACAGGAGCCTACGAGCAGTACTTC.